The source of this T cell receptor beta chain is a study of blood T cell repertoires in COVID-19. In the original workflow: It was from reference gene primer amplification that nucleated cell counts were estimated. Clones were read by immunoSEQ multiplex PCR, and TCRdb kept only the in-frame ones, dropping some. V and J calls and clone size follow that table, whereas D and trimming were derived from the DNA. The sample has fewer than 90,000 clones, roughly 90% seen once. Sequencing used peripheral blood. This clonotype was obtained from a man between 65 and 79 years old with acute or convalescent COVID-19.

The CDR3 sequence: CASSLEQGLSGYTF. CDR3 coding DNA: TGTGCCAGCAGCTTAGAACAGGGTCTCAGTGGCTACACCTTC. The chain links TRBV5-6 to TRBJ1-2; weak D call: TRBD1 (6 bases). Germline lookup yields CDR1 SGHDT and CDR2 YYEEEE. This CDR3 has 14 residues. V lost 2 bases and J 7 bases, leaving 15 bases between the germline ends.